This T cell receptor (beta chain) was retrieved from a study of T cells in Graves' hyperthyroidism and ophthalmopathy. TCR beta CDR3 regions were amplified from RNA. The primer set for the first-round RT-PCR of the TCR CDR3 was HTBI. One entry per CDR3 protein, called by TCRdb with MiXCR from the multiplex PCR reads. The data show 300,000 to 400,000 distinct CDR3 sequences, 21% seen once. This clonotype was seen a few times. This CDR3 is 14 amino acids long. The germline V gene encodes CDR1 MGHRA and CDR2 YSYEKL. Trimming took 0 bases from V and 2 from J; bases not matched to a gene: 0. The sequence was collected from a woman between 45 and 60 years old with Graves' hyperthyroidism. The V call is TRBV4-1, the J call TRBJ2-5; 7 positions agree with TRBD2. The sequencing sample was made of blood. CDR3 sequence: CASSQERGQETQYF. CDR3 bases: TGCGCCAGCAGCCAAGAGCGGGGGCAAGAGACCCAGTACTTC.